These T cell receptor beta chains were read from a single sample in a study of T-cell memory formation after mild COVID-19. Each CDR3 protein gets one entry after TCRdb re-called the 5' RACE reads with MiXCR. The table lists a few hundred thousand distinct CDR3 sequences, approximately 15% of them singletons. Material for sequencing was PBMCs or a T cell subset sorted from them (not recorded which). The receptor source for this set is a young man who had mild COVID-19 (a few samples of this study predate the infection). Cell type and time point are not known. The CDR3 runs from the conserved cysteine through the conserved F or W. D genes are given only for firm matches. Size is stated for part of the rows, as once, few or many counts, or as a class when the clone is expanded.

cdr3_aa: CSAPRADRGRGETQYF
cdr3_nt: TGCAGTGCTCCCCGTGCGGACAGGGGGCGCGGGGAGACCCAGTACTTC
d_call: TRBD1
clone_size: few
j_call: TRBJ2-5
v_call: TRBV20-1

cdr3_aa: CASSARRGDLSNQPQHF
cdr3_nt: TGTGCCAGCAGCGCCCGCAGGGGTGATTTAAGCAATCAGCCCCAGCATTTT
d_call: .
clone_size: .
j_call: TRBJ1-5
v_call: TRBV7-8

cdr3_aa: CASSVGGTGQETQYF
cdr3_nt: TGTGCCAGCAGCGTAGGTGGGACAGGACAAGAGACCCAGTACTTC
d_call: TRBD1
clone_size: few
j_call: TRBJ2-5
v_call: TRBV9

cdr3_aa: CASSLTQPTNTGELFF
cdr3_nt: TGCGCCAGCAGCTTGACACAGCCCACGAACACCGGGGAGCTGTTTTTT
d_call: .
clone_size: many
j_call: TRBJ2-2
v_call: TRBV5-1

cdr3_aa: CASSQDSPVAFF
cdr3_nt: TGTGCCAGCAGCCAAGATAGTCCGGTTGCTTTCTTT
d_call: .
clone_size: few
j_call: TRBJ1-1
v_call: TRBV3-1

cdr3_aa: CASSPPGAISYNEQFF
cdr3_nt: TGTGCCAGCAGTCCGCCGGGGGCGATATCCTACAATGAGCAGTTCTTC
d_call: .
clone_size: .
j_call: TRBJ2-1
v_call: TRBV12-3/TRBV12-4

cdr3_aa: CASGTGGSDTQYF
cdr3_nt: TGTGCCTCCGGGACAGGGGGATCAGATACGCAGTATTTT
d_call: TRBD1
clone_size: many
j_call: TRBJ2-3
v_call: TRBV7-3

cdr3_aa: CSANSGRPTFTQYF
cdr3_nt: TGCAGTGCCAACTCTGGGCGTCCAACTTTTACGCAGTATTTT
d_call: .
clone_size: .
j_call: TRBJ2-3
v_call: TRBV20-1

cdr3_aa: CASSLEERTLQETQYF
cdr3_nt: TGTGCCAGCAGCTTAGAAGAGCGGACACTTCAAGAGACCCAGTACTTC
d_call: .
clone_size: .
j_call: TRBJ2-5
v_call: TRBV7-9

cdr3_aa: CASSPVGTMNTEAFF
cdr3_nt: TGTGCCAGCAGCCCTGTCGGTACCATGAACACTGAAGCTTTCTTT
d_call: .
clone_size: .
j_call: TRBJ1-1
v_call: TRBV7-9

cdr3_aa: CASSSTGLPSYEQYF
cdr3_nt: TGCGCCAGCAGCTCGACAGGACTCCCCTCCTACGAGCAGTACTTC
d_call: .
clone_size: many
j_call: TRBJ2-7
v_call: TRBV5-1

cdr3_aa: CASSTLPDRNYEQYF
cdr3_nt: TGCGCCAGCAGTACGTTACCTGACAGGAACTACGAGCAGTACTTC
d_call: .
clone_size: many
j_call: TRBJ2-7
v_call: TRBV4-1

cdr3_aa: CASSSTATMNTEAFF
cdr3_nt: TGTGCCAGCAGCTCCACCGCGACCATGAACACTGAAGCTTTCTTT
d_call: .
clone_size: .
j_call: TRBJ1-1
v_call: TRBV5-6

cdr3_aa: CASSENRVQETQYF
cdr3_nt: TGCGCCAGCAGTGAGAATCGAGTCCAAGAGACCCAGTACTTC
d_call: .
clone_size: .
j_call: TRBJ2-5
v_call: TRBV10-1

cdr3_aa: CASSPPGLQETQYF
cdr3_nt: TGTGCCAGCAGTCCCCCGGGGTTACAAGAGACCCAGTACTTC
d_call: .
clone_size: few
j_call: TRBJ2-5
v_call: TRBV12-3/TRBV12-4